The sequence of this T cell receptor beta chain was determined in a study of blood T cell repertoires in COVID-19. Study as a whole: COVID-19 samples, acute and convalescent, were from the United States, Italy and Spain. From T cells, B-cell-depleted T cells, or PBMCs came the material, which was cDNA or gDNA.

Authors' processing steps: Estimation of nucleated cell counts relied on the amplification of reference gene primers. The method was immunoSEQ multiplex PCR; TCRdb's version includes in-frame clones alone and lacks a portion of them. D and trimming were read from the DNA, whereas the V and J calls and clone size are those reported in that table. Here the sample spans 45,000 to 50,000 clones, around four fifths being singletons. Trimming stripped 4 bases from V and 0 bases from J, with 11 bases between. This CDR3 has 14 amino acids. The V gene's germline CDR1 is SGDLS and CDR2 YYNGEE. This TCR was sampled from a man between 60 and 75 years old with active COVID-19. J is TRBJ2-7 and V is TRBV9; D is unresolved. Sequenced: peripheral blood. DNA of the CDR3: TGTGCCAGCAGCCCCGATCCAGTCTCCTACGAGCAGTACTTC. Protein sequence: CASSPDPVSYEQYF.